Shown below are 14 T cell receptor beta chains from a single sample sequenced in a study of shared clonotypes between healthy human individuals. TCRdb's copy holds only in-frame clones and misses some; the assay was immunoSEQ multiplex PCR. The data contain about half a million clones, 60% to 80% of them seen just once; the ten biggest clones take up about 12%. Specimen: PBMCs. All receptors come from a woman aged 40 to 49 in good health. Some clones in this sample may be carry-over from other donors' samples.

The chain joins TRBV6-6 to TRBJ2-2, with a possible D match to TRBD1 (5 bases). V lost 4 bases, J lost 5 bases, and 8 bases lay in between. Germline values: CDR1 MNHNY, CDR2 SVGAGI (reference sequence). The CDR3 totals 13 residues. Here the CDR3 reads CASSLQGTGELFF. The CDR3 DNA is TGTGCCAGCAGTTTGCAGGGAACCGGGGAGCTGTTTTTT.

The CDR3 coding sequence is TGTGCCAGCAGTGAATGGTATAGCAATCAGCCCCAGCATTTT. Translating it yields CASSEWYSNQPQHF. V usage is TRBV6-1 and J usage is TRBJ1-5; D gene uncertain. Germline CDR1 is MNHNS and CDR2 is SASEGT. V lost 2 bases and J lost 0, with 5 bases in between. The CDR3 spans 14 residues.

This chain connects TRBV2 to TRBJ1-5, with D tentatively TRBD1 (5 bases). Germline assignment: CDR1 SNHLY and CDR2 FYNNEI. The CDR3 runs to 17 residues. V lost 2 bases, J lost 0 bases, and 14 bases lay in between. In DNA form, the CDR3 reads TGTGCCAGCAGTGAAAGGCAGGGACTAGATAGCAATCAGCCCCAGCATTTT. Encoded protein: CASSERQGLDSNQPQHF.

CDR3 bases: TGTGCCAGCAGCCGGGACAGGGTTGGAAACACCATATATTTT. This codes for CASSRDRVGNTIYF. This chain connects TRBV11-2 to TRBJ1-3, with 9 bases aligning to TRBD1. Germline-derived CDR1 and CDR2 are SGHAT and FQNNGV. Trimming cost V 5 bases and J 3 bases; bases outside gene matches: 2. This CDR3 is 14 amino acids long.

The chain employs TRBV15 and TRBJ2-2; 13 nucleotides align to TRBD2. Germline V lookup: CDR1 LNHNV, CDR2 YYDKDF (reference sequence). The CDR3 length is 17 residues. Trimming at V came to 1 base and at J to 4 bases, leaving 3 bases not matched to a gene. CDR3 bases: TGTGCCACCAGCAGAGGACTAGCGGGAGGCGGCACCGGGGAGCTGTTTTTT. This sequence encodes CATSRGLAGGGTGELFF.

The chain recombines TRBV4-3 with TRBJ2-6; the D gene is possibly TRBD2 (5 bases). Germline lookup yields CDR1 LGHNA and CDR2 YSLEER. Trimming cost V 3 bases and J 1 base, with 10 bases left between them. This CDR3 spans 16 amino acids. CDR3 protein: CASSQGESSGANVLTF. CDR3 coding DNA: TGCGCCAGCAGCCAGGGAGAATCGTCTGGGGCCAACGTCCTGACTTTC.

This CDR3 reads CASSAEGTSGSGDTQYF. CDR3 sequence (DNA): TGTGCCAGCAGCGCCGAGGGGACTAGCGGGAGTGGAGATACGCAGTATTTT. The V call is TRBV7-2, the J call TRBJ2-3; 14 bases map to TRBD2. Germline trimming cut 5 bases from V and 5 bases from J; bases unmatched to any gene: 9. This CDR3 has 17 amino acids. Looked up from germline, CDR1 is SGHTA and CDR2 is FQGNSA.

The rearrangement uses TRBV2 and TRBJ1-4, with unresolved D. This CDR3 is built from 12 residues. Germline V gene lookup returns CDR1 SNHLY and CDR2 FYNNEI. V gave up 10 bases and J gave up 3 bases, with 9 bases separating them. The CDR3 DNA is TGTGCCACCCGGGATTCTAATGAAAAACTGTTTTTT. Translation: CATRDSNEKLFF.

This clone was observed at least ten times. This chain uses TRBV6-1 with TRBJ1-5; D uncertain. Trimming removed 3 bases at V and 2 bases at J, with 14 bases between. The CDR3 length is 16 residues. Germline V gives CDR1 MNHNS, CDR2 SASEGT. CDR3 sequence (DNA): TGTGCCAGCAGTGAGCTGTTAGGGTCCGGCAATCAGCCCCAGCATTTT. Encoded protein: CASSELLGSGNQPQHF.

This chain connects TRBV7-9 to TRBJ2-7; 8 bases align to TRBD1. V lost 2 bases, J lost 4 bases, and 16 bases stayed unmatched. Germline V CDR1 and CDR2: SEHNR, FQNEAQ (reference sequence). There are 18 residues in the CDR3. The CDR3 loop is CASSLPTAGTGVLYEQYF. CDR3 nucleotide sequence: TGTGCCAGCAGCTTACCAACTGCGGGGACAGGCGTATTATACGAGCAGTACTTC.

The chain carries TRBV7-2 and TRBJ1-2; the D is unclear. This CDR3 has 15 amino acids. V gave up 5 bases and J gave up 8 bases, with 21 bases separating them. The germline V gene encodes CDR1 SGHTA and CDR2 FQGNSA. CDR3 region: CASSPRAEERSGYTF. CDR3 coding DNA: TGTGCCAGCAGCCCGAGAGCGGAGGAGCGTTCGGGCTACACCTTC.

The chain joins TRBV9 to TRBJ2-2, with 8 nucleotides matching TRBD2. Germline V CDR1 and CDR2: SGDLS, YYNGEE. The CDR3 length is 16 residues. V was pared by 5 bases and J by 5 bases, with 11 bases of the junction left unmatched. The CDR3 nucleotides are TGTGCCAGCAGTAGACTGGCGGGAGGAGGAACCGGGGAGCTGTTTTTT. Translating gives CASSRLAGGGTGELFF.

This clone was observed a few times. The chain uses TRBV5-1 and TRBJ2-5; perhaps D is TRBD1 or TRBD2 (5 bases each). The J call is in doubt because the DNA end fits TRBJ2-7 better. The germline V gene encodes CDR1 SGHRS and CDR2 YFSETQ. The CDR3 sequence is 15 residues long. CDR3 amino acids: CASSLSGTQYYEQYF. The CDR3 nucleotides read TGCGCCAGCAGCTTGTCGGGGACCCAATACTACGAGCAGTACTTC.

The chain joins TRBV11-2 to TRBJ2-2, with 8 nucleotides matching TRBD2. V shed 4 bases, J shed 5 bases, and the junction held 6 bases outside the gene matches. CDR1 and CDR2 (germline): SGHAT, FQNNGV. CDR3 length: 15 residues. In DNA, the CDR3 is TGTGCCAGCAGCTCGGGACTAGGGAGGACCGGGGAGCTGTTTTTT. It encodes CASSSGLGRTGELFF. The whole variable domain, filled in from reference TRBV11-2 and TRBJ2-2, reads EAGVAQSPRYKIIEKRQSVAFWCNPISGHATLYWYQQILGQGPKLLIQFQNNGVVDDSQLPKDRFSAERLKGVDSTLKIQPAKLEDSAVYLCASSSGLGRTGELFFGEGSRLTVL.